A single sample is the source of the 9 T cell receptor beta chains below, sequenced in a study of Graves' ophthalmopathy and Graves' hyperthyroidism. Beta-chain TCR CDR3 regions were amplified from RNA transcripts. HTBI-primed first-round RT-PCR preceded second-round multiplex PCR. A single record per CDR3 protein comes from TCRdb applying MiXCR to the multiplex PCR reads. In the table there are 1 million to 1.3 million distinct CDR3 sequences, approximately 35% of which are singletons. The sequenced sample was peripheral blood or thyroid tissue (not recorded which). All receptors derive from an adult man with Graves' hyperthyroidism.

This chain uses TRBV5-1 with TRBJ2-3; D uncertain. The V gene's germline CDR1 is SGHRS and CDR2 YFSETQ. The V end was cut by 4 bases, the J end by 5 bases, with 14 bases between. This CDR3 spans 14 amino acids. CDR3 DNA: TGCGCCAGCAGCGTTCGCGCCAATGGAGATACGCAGTATTTT. Protein product: CASSVRANGDTQYF.

The rearrangement uses TRBV7-9 and TRBJ2-3, with no clear D. V was pared by 5 bases and J by 9 bases, with 15 bases between. This CDR3 region has 13 residues. Germline loops: CDR1 SEHNR, CDR2 FQNEAQ (reference sequence). CDR3 in DNA: TGTGCCAGCAGCCACGGGTCCTCTGACACGCAGTATTTT. This translates into CASSHGSSDTQYF.

This clonotype was counted between two and nine times. A single base separates this from a much larger clone, so it may be a read error. The rearrangement links TRBV29-1 to TRBJ1-3; D ambiguous. Trimming removed 1 base at V and 0 bases at J, with 7 bases between. The CDR3 covers 14 residues. Germline CDR1 is SQVTM and CDR2 is ANQGSEA. CDR3: CSVEGHSSGNTIYF. CDR3 sequence (DNA): TGCAGCGTTGAAGGGCACAGCTCTGGAAACACCATATATTTT.

V is TRBV29-1 and J is TRBJ2-6, with TRBD1 as a possible D gene (6 bases). Per the germline V gene, CDR1 is SQVTM and CDR2 is ANQGSEA. CDR3 size: 18 residues. The V end lost 8 bases, the J end lost 0 bases, and 23 bases lay between the germline ends. The CDR3 here is CSQRPKMDSSSGANVLTF. The DNA of the CDR3 is TGCAGCCAACGTCCGAAGATGGACAGCTCCTCTGGGGCCAACGTCCTGACTTTC. The complete variable domain, with remaining parts taken from reference TRBV29-1 and TRBJ2-6, reads SAVISQKPSRDICQRGTSLTIQCQVDSQVTMMFWYRQQPGQSLTLIATANQGSEATYESGFVIDKFPISRPNLTFSTLTVSNMSPEDSSIYLCSQRPKMDSSSGANVLTFGAGSRLTVL.

This clonotype was seen repeatedly, ten times or more. The chain is built from TRBV5-1 and TRBJ1-5; 7 bases agree with TRBD1. V lost 2 bases and J lost 0; bases outside the gene matches: 2. CDR1 and CDR2 (germline): SGHRS, YFSETQ. This CDR3 region has 15 residues. The CDR3 here is CASSFTGDSNQPQHF. As DNA, the CDR3 is TGCGCCAGCAGCTTTACAGGGGATAGCAATCAGCCCCAGCATTTT. Looking up the rest from reference TRBV5-1 and TRBJ1-5 gives the full variable domain: KAGVTQTPRYLIKTRGQQVTLSCSPISGHRSVSWYQQTPGQGLQFLFEYFSETQRNKGNFPGRFSGRQFSNSRSEMNVSTLELGDSALYLCASSFTGDSNQPQHFGDGTRLSIL.

The J gene is TRBJ2-2, the V gene TRBV7-2; no reliable D call. The CDR3 sequence is 13 residues long. The germline gives CDR1 SGHTA, CDR2 FQGNSA. The ends were cut back, 4 bases at V and 7 bases at J, with 10 bases in the middle. The CDR3 DNA is TGTGCCAGCAGCTCCGTGTGGGGCGGGGAGCTGTTTTTT. Residues: CASSSVWGGELFF. The full variable domain, completed using reference TRBV7-2 and TRBJ2-2, is GAGVSQSPSNKVTEKGKDVELRCDPISGHTALYWYRQSLGQGLEFLIYFQGNSAPDKSGLPSDRFSAERTGGSVSTLTIQRTQQEDSAVYLCASSSVWGGELFFGEGSRLTVL.

Remarks on this clonotype: A read error may produce the germline difference seen at one junction end. The rearrangement joins TRBV7-9 to TRBJ1-4; unclear D gene. Germline V gene sequence: CDR1 SEHNR, CDR2 FQNEAQ (reference sequence). There are 16 residues in the CDR3. CDR3 bases: TGCGCCAGCAGCCAAGTAGGCTTAGGAGCTAATGAAAAACTGTTTTTT. It translates to CASSQVGLGANEKLFF. Variable domain in full (rest from reference TRBV7-9 and TRBJ1-4): DTGVSQNPRHKITKRGQNVTFRCDPISEHNRLYWYRQTLGQGPEFLTYFQNEAQLEKSRLLSDRFSAERPKGSFSTLEIQRTEQGDSAMYLCASSQVGLGANEKLFFGSGTQLSVL.

With regard to this clonotype: This may be a read error, as it is one base from a much larger clone. J is TRBJ2-2 and V is TRBV7-2, with D perhaps assigned TRBD1 or TRBD2 (5 bases each). The ends were cut back, 5 bases at V and 7 bases at J, with 23 bases in the middle. The CDR3 totals 17 residues. Germline loops: CDR1 SGHTA, CDR2 FQGNSA. CDR3 protein: CASSDRTGTDLIGELFF. The CDR3, as DNA: TGTGCCAGCAGCGACCGGACCGGGACGGACCTCATCGGGGAGCTGTTTTTT.

This clonotype was detected many times. The rearrangement uses TRBV7-2 and TRBJ1-2; TRBD1 is a possible D gene (6 bases). Trimming pared 5 bases from V and 8 bases from J, leaving 18 bases between. CDR3 length: 14 residues. Germline lookup yields CDR1 SGHTA and CDR2 FQGNSA. CDR3 sequence (DNA): TGTGCCAGCAGCCGACCTGGGGGGGGCGGCGGCTACACCTTC. As protein: CASSRPGGGGGYTF. Combining the CDR3 with reference TRBV7-2 and TRBJ1-2 gives the whole variable domain GAGVSQSPSNKVTEKGKDVELRCDPISGHTALYWYRQSLGQGLEFLIYFQGNSAPDKSGLPSDRFSAERTGGSVSTLTIQRTQQEDSAVYLCASSRPGGGGGYTFGSGTRLTVV.